This T cell receptor (beta chain) came from a study of CD8 T cells in Susac syndrome. Concerning this clonotype: What it recognizes is unknown.

Study-level points and caveats: The study recognized that the number of individuals in its TCR sequencing and HLA analysis was relatively small.

While CD8+ and CD4+ T cells were isolated negatively, TEMRA cells were enriched by FACS. The RNA, 0.5 to 1 ug, was put through reverse transcription using random hexamers. The authors amplified TCR beta CDR3 across 54 Vbeta and 13 Jbeta using immunoSEQ multiplex PCR. TCRdb itself ran the immunoSEQ multiplex PCR reads through MiXCR, one entry per CDR3 protein. The repertoire holds about 290,000 distinct CDR3 sequences, with about 89% as singletons. CDR3 length: 14 residues. V lost 9 bases to trimming and J lost 9 bases; unmatched junction nucleotides: 14. The V gene's germline CDR1 is MNHEY and CDR2 SVGAGI.

The rearrangement joins TRBV6-5 to TRBJ2-1, with 7 nucleotides matching TRBD2. The TCR was taken from a human donor with multiple sclerosis. Specimen: CD8+ T cells from PBMCs. Here the CDR3 DNA reads TGTGCCAGTGGTTCTGGGCGGGAGTCCGTTGAGCAGTTCTTC. This codes for CASGSGRESVEQFF.